This record looks at one TCR beta chain sequence and its context. The antigen is not known. These data originate in a study of radiation and T cells in renal cell carcinoma. Assay used: immunoSEQ multiplex PCR; TCRdb lists only in-frame clones, some missing. Here the sample spans around 180,000 clones, around 90% being singletons. Study-level results: No pretreatment tumor biopsies were available for baseline clonotypes. From baseline, blood top tumor clonotypes peaked at 2 weeks post-radiation.

From germline, CDR1 is SGHDT and CDR2 YYEEEE. V lost 5 bases, J lost 2 bases, and 14 bases lay in between. The CDR3 is 14 residues long. Time point given: blood 4 weeks post-SBRT, at nephrectomy. The sample's treatment: 15 Gy SBRT to primary tumor, nephrectomy 4 weeks later. Nephrectomy followed 15 Gy stereotactic body radiation by 4 weeks. The patient's renal cell carcinoma had clear cell pathology. The chain carries TRBV5-6 and TRBJ2-7; D tentatively fits TRBD1 or TRBD2 (5 bases each). This material consisted of blood, taken from a patient whose treatment included radiotherapy and nephrectomy. The TCR comes from a woman in her 50s with renal cell carcinoma. CDR3 amino acids: CASRTQGRAYEQYF. DNA of the CDR3: TGTGCCAGCAGAACCCAGGGACGGGCCTACGAGCAGTACTTC. The variable domain in full, with the rest retrieved from reference TRBV5-6 and TRBJ2-7, is DAGVTQSPTHLIKTRGQQVTLRCSPKSGHDTVSWYQQALGQGPQFIFQYYEEEERQRGNFPDRFSGHQFPNYSSELNVNALLLGDSALYLCASRTQGRAYEQYFGPGTRLTVT.